These 17 T cell receptor beta chains share one sample of origin, sequenced in a study of blood T cell repertoires in COVID-19. Sequencing used immunoSEQ multiplex PCR; TCRdb keeps in-frame clones, though not all of them. The table records hundreds of thousands of clones, 88% of them present only once. Sequenced sample: peripheral blood. These receptors were taken from a woman aged 30 to 39 with acute or convalescent COVID-19.

The chain joins TRBV6-4 to TRBJ2-5; 13 nucleotides align to TRBD2. The CDR3 has 13 residues. V lost 5 bases and J lost 8; bases outside the gene matches: 2. The germline gives CDR1 MRHNA, CDR2 SNTAGT. In DNA form, the CDR3 reads TGTGCCAGCAGTCGACTAGCGGGAGGTACCCAGTACTTC. It encodes CASSRLAGGTQYF.

The chain couples TRBV15 to TRBJ2-1, with TRBD2 identical over 8 bases. From germline, CDR1 is LNHNV and CDR2 YYDKDF (reference sequence). The CDR3 has 17 amino acids. Trimming cost V 2 bases and J 8 bases; bases outside gene matches: 14. The DNA for the CDR3 is TGTGCCACCAGCAGACCACTAGCGGCCGGAGATCTCGATGAGCAGTTCTTC. It codes for CATSRPLAAGDLDEQFF.

Here the CDR3 reads CASSSAGRQETQYF. CDR3 DNA: TGTGCCAGCAGTTCTGCTGGCAGGCAAGAGACCCAGTACTTC. The gene calls are TRBV28 and TRBJ2-5; D remains ambiguous. V lost 4 bases, J lost 2 bases, and 11 bases lay in between. Germline V gene data show CDR1 as MDHEN and CDR2 as SYDVKM. CDR3 size: 14 residues. Full variable domain (remainder filled in from reference TRBV28 and TRBJ2-5): DVKVTQSSRYLVKRTGEKVFLECVQDMDHENMFWYRQDPGLGLRLIYFSYDVKMKEKGDIPEGYSVSREKKERFSLILESASTNQTSMYLCASSSAGRQETQYFGPGTRLLVL.

The genes are TRBV5-6 and TRBJ1-6; weak D call: TRBD1 (5 bases). The CDR3 has 14 residues. CDR1 is SGHDT, CDR2 YYEEEE, per germline. Trimming pared 6 bases from V and 9 bases from J, leaving 16 bases between. Here the CDR3 reads CASTLGGDSSPLHF. The CDR3 DNA follows: TGTGCCAGCACCCTGGGGGGGGATAGTTCACCCCTCCACTTT. Using reference TRBV5-6 and TRBJ1-6 for the parts outside the CDR3, the full variable domain is DAGVTQSPTHLIKTRGQQVTLRCSPKSGHDTVSWYQQALGQGPQFIFQYYEEEERQRGNFPDRFSGHQFPNYSSELNVNALLLGDSALYLCASTLGGDSSPLHFGNGTRLTVT.

The chain uses TRBV7-9 and TRBJ1-2; TRBD1 matches at 10 bases. The V gene's germline CDR1 is SEHNR and CDR2 FQNEAQ (reference sequence). This CDR3 spans 16 amino acids. V was pared by 5 bases and J by 6 bases, with 12 bases of the junction left unmatched. The CDR3 protein is CASSPPLTGQGNGYTF. Written as DNA, the CDR3 is TGTGCCAGCAGCCCCCCCCTTACGGGACAGGGGAATGGCTACACCTTC.

The V gene is TRBV7-2, the J gene TRBJ2-2; 14 nucleotides match TRBD2. From germline, CDR1 is SGHTA and CDR2 FQGNSA. The V and J ends lost 5 bases and 4 bases, in that order; junction bases with no gene match: 9. This CDR3 is 18 amino acids long. The chain's CDR3 is CASSPTRGLAGATGELFF. As DNA, the CDR3 is TGTGCCAGCAGCCCCACGCGGGGACTAGCGGGAGCCACCGGGGAGCTGTTTTTT. The full variable domain, its missing parts supplied by reference TRBV7-2 and TRBJ2-2, is GAGVSQSPSNKVTEKGKDVELRCDPISGHTALYWYRQSLGQGLEFLIYFQGNSAPDKSGLPSDRFSAERTGGSVSTLTIQRTQQEDSAVYLCASSPTRGLAGATGELFFGEGSRLTVL.

This rearrangement joins TRBV12-5 to TRBJ2-2; 15 bases are a match to TRBD2. V shed 0 bases and J 3 bases; nucleotides not matched to a gene: 2. The CDR3 has 18 amino acids. The germline V gene encodes CDR1 LGHNT and CDR2 FRNRAP. CDR3 coding DNA: TGTGCTAGTGGTTTGGTAAGGACTAGCGGGAGGGACACCGGGGAGCTGTTTTTT. Translating gives CASGLVRTSGRDTGELFF.

V and J are TRBV7-2 and TRBJ1-5; no clear D. Trimming stripped 1 base from V and 3 bases from J, with 10 bases between. The CDR3 runs 15 residues. Germline CDR1 and CDR2: SGHTA and FQGNSA. CDR3 bases: TGTGCCAGCAGCTTAGGATCGGGTTTCAATCAGCCCCAGCATTTT. Amino acids: CASSLGSGFNQPQHF. The full variable domain, in which reference TRBV7-2 and TRBJ1-5 provide the parts outside the CDR3, is GAGVSQSPSNKVTEKGKDVELRCDPISGHTALYWYRQSLGQGLEFLIYFQGNSAPDKSGLPSDRFSAERTGGSVSTLTIQRTQQEDSAVYLCASSLGSGFNQPQHFGDGTRLSIL.

V and J are TRBV7-2 and TRBJ1-2; D uncertain. Germline assignment: CDR1 SGHTA and CDR2 FQGNSA. This CDR3 has 14 residues. Trimming removed 1 base at V and 0 bases at J, with 6 bases between. The CDR3 DNA reads as TGTGCCAGCAGCTTAGTGATAGCTAACTATGGCTACACCTTC. The encoded protein is CASSLVIANYGYTF.

This clone was counted only a few times. The chain combines TRBV6-4 with TRBJ2-1; the match to TRBD2 covers 7 bases. Germline lookup yields CDR1 MRHNA and CDR2 SNTAGT. With V trimmed by 2 bases and J by 8 bases, 9 bases remained unmatched. The length of the CDR3 is 15 residues. CDR3: CASSDGAGEGDEQFF. CDR3 DNA sequence: TGTGCCAGCAGTGACGGCGCGGGAGAGGGAGATGAGCAGTTCTTC.

Note on this clone: The sample carries other DNA sequences with the same CDR3. This chain uses TRBV5-1 with TRBJ2-3; the match to TRBD2 covers 7 bases. This CDR3 region has 14 residues. The J segment lost 1 base and the V segment lost 4 bases, leaving 3 bases of the junction unmatched. Germline assignment: CDR1 SGHRS and CDR2 YFSETQ. Written as DNA, the CDR3 is TGCGCCAGCAGCCCCGCGGGGGGCACAGATACGCAGTATTTT. Translating it yields CASSPAGGTDTQYF.

The chain carries TRBV4-2 and TRBJ1-4; maybe TRBD1 (6 bases). V lost 4 bases and J 0 bases, leaving 12 bases between the germline ends. Germline loops: CDR1 LGHNA, CDR2 YNFKEQ. The CDR3 sequence is 16 residues long. The CDR3 DNA sequence: TGTGCCAGCAGCCGAACAGGGACCACAACTAATGAAAAACTGTTTTTT. Amino acids: CASSRTGTTTNEKLFF.

The chain uses TRBV7-9 and TRBJ2-7; no clear D gene. Between the trimmed V and J ends, which lost 5 bases and 1 base, there was a span of 15 bases. Germline CDR1 and CDR2: SEHNR and FQNEAQ (reference sequence). CDR3 length: 15 residues. Here the CDR3 reads CASSHTRAKSYEQYF. CDR3 nucleotide sequence: TGTGCCAGCAGCCATACGCGCGCAAAATCCTACGAGCAGTACTTC.

In its sample, this clone was seen a few times. This rearrangement joins TRBV29-1 to TRBJ1-1; D might be TRBD1 (5 bases). The V and J ends lost 6 bases and 1 base respectively, with 9 bases between them. Germline CDR1 reads SQVTM; CDR2 reads ANQGSEA. The CDR3 has 12 amino acids. CDR3 amino acids: CSVGTSNTEAFF. The DNA of the CDR3 is TGCAGCGTCGGGACTTCGAACACTGAAGCTTTCTTT. Full variable domain (outside the CDR3, taken from reference TRBV29-1 and TRBJ1-1): SAVISQKPSRDICQRGTSLTIQCQVDSQVTMMFWYRQQPGQSLTLIATANQGSEATYESGFVIDKFPISRPNLTFSTLTVSNMSPEDSSIYLCSVGTSNTEAFFGQGTRLTVV.

Turning to this clone: Additional DNA sequences in this sample encode the identical CDR3. The chain uses TRBV19 and TRBJ1-5, with 7 bases aligning to TRBD1. The CDR3 sequence is 12 residues long. Germline V gives CDR1 LNHDA, CDR2 SQIVND (reference sequence). Trimming removed 8 bases from V and 6 bases from J; junction bases left unmatched: 4. DNA for the CDR3: TGTGCCAGTCGACAGGGCACTCAGCCCCAGCATTTT. Its translation: CASRQGTQPQHF. Variable domain in full (rest from reference TRBV19 and TRBJ1-5): DGGITQSPKYLFRKEGQNVTLSCEQNLNHDAMYWYRQDPGQGLRLIYYSQIVNDFQKGDIAEGYSVSREKKESFPLTVTSAQKNPTAFYLCASRQGTQPQHFGDGTRLSIL.

The CDR3 nucleotides read TGTGCCAGCAGCTTGGCGGGGGGGGCCACAGATACGCAGTATTTT. Its protein product is CASSLAGGATDTQYF. This chain links TRBV7-9 with TRBJ2-3; 9 bases are shared with TRBD2. The CDR3 is made up of 15 amino acids. Trimming removed 3 bases from V and 2 bases from J; junction bases left unmatched: 3. Per germline, CDR1 SEHNR and CDR2 FQNEAQ (reference sequence).

This clone has a single count. This sequence joins TRBV2 and TRBJ2-1; 8 nucleotides agree with TRBD1. J lost 5 bases, V lost 8 bases, and 8 bases had no gene match. Per germline, CDR1 SNHLY and CDR2 FYNNEI. This CDR3 is 14 amino acids long. Written as DNA, the CDR3 is TGTGCCAGCTCGACAGGGGTACTAGACAATGAGCAGTTCTTC. The encoded protein is CASSTGVLDNEQFF.